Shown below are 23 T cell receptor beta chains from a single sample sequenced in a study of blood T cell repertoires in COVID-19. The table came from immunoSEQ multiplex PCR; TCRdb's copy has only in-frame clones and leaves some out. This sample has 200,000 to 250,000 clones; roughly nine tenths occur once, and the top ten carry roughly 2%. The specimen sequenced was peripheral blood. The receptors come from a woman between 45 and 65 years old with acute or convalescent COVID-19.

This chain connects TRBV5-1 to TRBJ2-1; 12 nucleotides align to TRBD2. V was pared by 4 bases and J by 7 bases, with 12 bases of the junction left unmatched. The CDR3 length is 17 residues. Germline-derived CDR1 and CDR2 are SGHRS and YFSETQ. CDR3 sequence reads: CASSPAGTSGPRNEQFF. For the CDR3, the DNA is TGCGCCAGCAGCCCGGCCGGGACTAGCGGGCCCAGGAATGAGCAGTTCTTC.

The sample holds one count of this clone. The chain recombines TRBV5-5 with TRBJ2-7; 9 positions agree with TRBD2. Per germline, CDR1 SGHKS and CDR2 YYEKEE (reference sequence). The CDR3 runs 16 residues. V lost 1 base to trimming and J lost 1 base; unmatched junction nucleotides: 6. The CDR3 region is CASSLLRTSESYEQYF. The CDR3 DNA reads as TGTGCCAGCAGCTTGCTTCGGACTAGCGAATCCTACGAGCAGTACTTC.

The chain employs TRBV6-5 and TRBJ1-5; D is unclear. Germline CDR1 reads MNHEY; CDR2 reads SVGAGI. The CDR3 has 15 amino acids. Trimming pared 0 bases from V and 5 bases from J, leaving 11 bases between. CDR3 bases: TGTGCCAGCAGTTACTCCTCAGTCCTCCATCAGCCCCAGCATTTT. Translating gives CASSYSSVLHQPQHF.

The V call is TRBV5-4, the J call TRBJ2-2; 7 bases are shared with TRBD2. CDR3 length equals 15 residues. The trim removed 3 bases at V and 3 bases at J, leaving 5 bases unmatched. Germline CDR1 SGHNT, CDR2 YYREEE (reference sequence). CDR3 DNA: TGTGCCAGCAGCTCCGGACTAGTTTACACCGGGGAGCTGTTTTTT. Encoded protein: CASSSGLVYTGELFF.

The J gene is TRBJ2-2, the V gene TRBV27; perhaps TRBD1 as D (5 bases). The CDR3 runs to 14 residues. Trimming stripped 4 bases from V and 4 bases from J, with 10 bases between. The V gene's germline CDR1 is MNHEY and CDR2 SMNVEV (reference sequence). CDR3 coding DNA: TGTGCCAGCAGTTGGGGCCCGGGCACCGGGGAGCTGTTTTTT. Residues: CASSWGPGTGELFF.

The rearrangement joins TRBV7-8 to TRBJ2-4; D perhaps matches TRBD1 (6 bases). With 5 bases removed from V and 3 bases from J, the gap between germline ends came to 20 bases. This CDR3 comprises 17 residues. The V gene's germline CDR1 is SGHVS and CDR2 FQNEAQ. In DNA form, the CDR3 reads TGTGCCAGCAGCCCGGCATCAGGGGCCCTAGACAAAAACATTCAGTACTTC. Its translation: CASSPASGALDKNIQYF.

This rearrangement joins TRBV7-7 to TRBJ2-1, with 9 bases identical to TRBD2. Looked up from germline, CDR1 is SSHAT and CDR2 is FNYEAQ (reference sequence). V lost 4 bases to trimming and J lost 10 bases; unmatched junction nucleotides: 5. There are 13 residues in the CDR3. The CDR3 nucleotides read TGTGCCAGCAGCTCCGCGGGAGGGTCGGAGCAGTTCTTC. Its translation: CASSSAGGSEQFF.

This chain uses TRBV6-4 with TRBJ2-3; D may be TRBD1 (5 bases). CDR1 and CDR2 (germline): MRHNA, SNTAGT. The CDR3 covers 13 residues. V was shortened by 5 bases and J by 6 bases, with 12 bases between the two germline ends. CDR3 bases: TGTGCCAGCAGTAGGGGCAGCTCGGATACGCAGTATTTT. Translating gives CASSRGSSDTQYF.

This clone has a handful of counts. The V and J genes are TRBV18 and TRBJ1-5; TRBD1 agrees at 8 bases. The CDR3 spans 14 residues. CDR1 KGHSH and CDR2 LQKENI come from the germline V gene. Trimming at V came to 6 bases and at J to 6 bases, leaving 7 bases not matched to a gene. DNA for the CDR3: TGTGCCAGCTCCCTGGCAGGGGGCTTTCAGCCCCAGCATTTT. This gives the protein CASSLAGGFQPQHF.

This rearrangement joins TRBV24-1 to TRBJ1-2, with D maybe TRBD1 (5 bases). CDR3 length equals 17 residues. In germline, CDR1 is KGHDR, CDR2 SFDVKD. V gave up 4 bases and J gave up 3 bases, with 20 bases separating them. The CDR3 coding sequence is TGTGCCACCAGTGACTCGATGACAGCCGATGCGCACTATGGCTACACCTTC. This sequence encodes CATSDSMTADAHYGYTF.

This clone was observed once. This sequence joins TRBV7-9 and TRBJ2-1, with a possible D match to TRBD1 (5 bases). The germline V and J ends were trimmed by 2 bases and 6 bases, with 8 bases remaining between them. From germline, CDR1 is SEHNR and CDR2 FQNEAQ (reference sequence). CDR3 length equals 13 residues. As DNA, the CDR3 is TGTGCCAGCAGCTTATGGGGCCTCAATGAGCAGTTCTTC. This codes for CASSLWGLNEQFF.

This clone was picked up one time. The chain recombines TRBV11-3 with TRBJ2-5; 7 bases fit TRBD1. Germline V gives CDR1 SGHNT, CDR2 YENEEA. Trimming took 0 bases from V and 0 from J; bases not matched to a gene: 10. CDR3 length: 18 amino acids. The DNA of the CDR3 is TGTGCCAGCAGCTTAGATACGGGGACAGATTTAGACCAAGAGACCCAGTACTTC. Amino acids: CASSLDTGTDLDQETQYF.

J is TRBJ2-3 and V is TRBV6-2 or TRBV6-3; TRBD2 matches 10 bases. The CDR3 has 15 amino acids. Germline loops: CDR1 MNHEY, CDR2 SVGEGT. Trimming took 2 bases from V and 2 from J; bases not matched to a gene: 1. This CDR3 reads CASSYGLADTDTQYF. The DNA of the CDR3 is TGTGCCAGCAGTTACGGACTAGCGGACACAGATACGCAGTATTTT.

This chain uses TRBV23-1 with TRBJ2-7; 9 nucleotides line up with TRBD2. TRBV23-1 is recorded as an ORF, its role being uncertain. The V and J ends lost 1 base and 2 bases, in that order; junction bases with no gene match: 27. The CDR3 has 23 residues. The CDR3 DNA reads TGCGCCAGCAGTCAATTGGGAAGCCAAAGAGACAGGGTTAAAGCGGGAGGCGCCTACGAGCAGTACTTC. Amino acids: CASSQLGSQRDRVKAGGAYEQYF.

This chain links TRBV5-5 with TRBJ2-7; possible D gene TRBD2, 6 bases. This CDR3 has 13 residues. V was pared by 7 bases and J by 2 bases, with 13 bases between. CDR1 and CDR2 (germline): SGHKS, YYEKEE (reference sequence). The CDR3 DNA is TGTGCCAGCCGGGACTCATTTACCTACGAGCAGTACTTC. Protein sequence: CASRDSFTYEQYF.

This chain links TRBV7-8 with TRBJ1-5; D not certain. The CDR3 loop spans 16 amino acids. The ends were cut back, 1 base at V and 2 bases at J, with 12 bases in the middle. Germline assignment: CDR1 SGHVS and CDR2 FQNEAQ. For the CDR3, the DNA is TGTGCCAGCAGCTTAGGAGGTTTAAATGGCAATCAGCCCCAGCATTTT. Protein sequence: CASSLGGLNGNQPQHF.

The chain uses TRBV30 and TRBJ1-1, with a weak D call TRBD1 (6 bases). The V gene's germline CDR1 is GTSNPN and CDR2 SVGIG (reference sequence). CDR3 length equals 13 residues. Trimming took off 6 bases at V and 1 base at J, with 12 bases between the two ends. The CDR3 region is CACAGRGNTEAFF. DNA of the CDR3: TGTGCCTGCGCTGGCAGGGGGAACACTGAAGCTTTCTTT.

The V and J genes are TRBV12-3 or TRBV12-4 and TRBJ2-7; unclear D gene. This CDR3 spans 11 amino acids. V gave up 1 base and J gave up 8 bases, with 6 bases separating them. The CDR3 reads CASSLELKQYF. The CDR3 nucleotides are TGTGCCAGCAGTTTAGAACTAAAGCAGTACTTC.

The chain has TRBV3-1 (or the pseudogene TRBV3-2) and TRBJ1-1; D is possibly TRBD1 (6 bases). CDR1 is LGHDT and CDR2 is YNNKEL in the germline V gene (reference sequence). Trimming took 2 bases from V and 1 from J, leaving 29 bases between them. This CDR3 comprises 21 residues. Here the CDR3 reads CASSQYRMKTGNEIRNTEAFF. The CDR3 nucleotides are TGTGCCAGCAGCCAATATAGGATGAAGACAGGAAACGAAATACGGAACACTGAAGCTTTCTTT.

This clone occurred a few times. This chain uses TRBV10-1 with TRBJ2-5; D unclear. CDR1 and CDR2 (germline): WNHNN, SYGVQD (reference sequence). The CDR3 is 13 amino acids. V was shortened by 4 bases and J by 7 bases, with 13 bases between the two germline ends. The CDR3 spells CASSGSPLGTQYF. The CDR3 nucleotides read TGCGCCAGCAGTGGGAGTCCTCTTGGGACCCAGTACTTC.

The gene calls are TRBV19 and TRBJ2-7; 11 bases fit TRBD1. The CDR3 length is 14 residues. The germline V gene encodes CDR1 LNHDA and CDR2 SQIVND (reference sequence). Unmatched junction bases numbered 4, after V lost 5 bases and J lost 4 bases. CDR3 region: CASSLGTGGYEQYF. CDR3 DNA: TGTGCCAGTAGTCTCGGGACAGGGGGTTACGAGCAGTACTTC.

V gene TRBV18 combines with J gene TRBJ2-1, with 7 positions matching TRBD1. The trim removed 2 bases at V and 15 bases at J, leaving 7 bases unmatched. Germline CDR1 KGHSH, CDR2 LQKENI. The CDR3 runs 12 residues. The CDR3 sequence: CASSPETGFRFF. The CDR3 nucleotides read TGTGCCAGCTCACCAGAGACAGGGTTTAGGTTCTTC.

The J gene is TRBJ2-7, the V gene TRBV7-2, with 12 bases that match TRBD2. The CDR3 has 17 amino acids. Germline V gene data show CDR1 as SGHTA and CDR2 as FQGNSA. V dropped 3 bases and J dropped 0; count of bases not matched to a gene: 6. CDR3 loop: CASSFPLTSGSSYEQYF. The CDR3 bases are TGTGCCAGCAGCTTCCCCCTGACTAGCGGGAGCTCCTACGAGCAGTACTTC.